These 19 T cell receptor beta chains share one sample of origin, sequenced in a study of cytomegalovirus exposure and HLA in healthy donors. This PCR relied on a set of 60 Vbeta primers and 13 Jbeta primers. Repertoires were generated with immunoSEQ multiplex PCR, while TCRdb's copy carries only in-frame clones and drops some. The sample consists of about 120,000 clones, about 68% of them appearing once. The sequenced sample was PBMCs. Receptors originate from a woman aged 40 to 50 in good health and CMV-seropositive.

The V and J genes are TRBV7-3 and TRBJ2-1; 7 nucleotides agree with TRBD1. Per germline, CDR1 SGHTA and CDR2 FQGTGA. V trimming: 4 bases; J trimming: 6 bases; junction bases outside the gene matches: 6. CDR3 length: 14 residues. The CDR3 DNA reads TGTGCCAGCAGCTCATTGACAGGGCGCAATGAGCAGTTCTTC. Translation: CASSSLTGRNEQFF.

The chain has TRBV5-4 and TRBJ1-2, with D maybe TRBD1 (6 bases). This CDR3 is 15 amino acids long. V shed 4 bases and J shed 4 bases, with 17 bases lying between them. From germline, CDR1 is SGHNT and CDR2 YYREEE (reference sequence). DNA for the CDR3: TGTGCCAGCAGCCAAACCTGGACAGATCCCTATGGCTACACCTTC. Translating it yields CASSQTWTDPYGYTF.

This chain links TRBV4-2 with TRBJ2-7; TRBD1 agrees at 7 bases. The V segment lost 1 base and the J segment 8 bases; nucleotides outside the gene matches: 5. This CDR3 region has 13 residues. The germline V gene encodes CDR1 LGHNA and CDR2 YNFKEQ. This CDR3 is CASSQARQGKQYF. The DNA of the CDR3 is TGTGCCAGCAGCCAAGCCCGACAGGGAAAGCAGTACTTC.

The chain recombines TRBV5-6 with TRBJ1-1; 8 nucleotides line up with TRBD1. V was pared by 8 bases and J by 2 bases, with 8 bases of the junction left unmatched. The CDR3 is 14 residues long. Germline V gene lookup returns CDR1 SGHDT and CDR2 YYEEEE. This chain's CDR3 is CASTRTGRNTEAFF. The CDR3 region has the DNA TGTGCCAGTACTCGGACAGGGCGTAACACTGAAGCTTTCTTT.

The rearrangement joins TRBV7-2 to TRBJ2-1; D call uncertain. This CDR3 region has 15 residues. Germline values: CDR1 SGHTA, CDR2 FQGNSA. Deletions cut 0 bases from V and 3 bases from J, with 9 bases between. The CDR3 loop reads CASSLAGVSYNEQFF. The CDR3 DNA is TGTGCCAGCAGCTTAGCGGGCGTCAGCTACAATGAGCAGTTCTTC.

The chain combines TRBV4-1 with TRBJ2-1; D is undetermined. Germline CDR1 reads MGHRA; CDR2 reads YSYEKL. Trimming removed 0 bases at V and 7 bases at J, with 7 bases between. The CDR3 consists of 13 residues. CDR3 loop: CASSQDSSNEQFF. For the CDR3, the DNA is TGCGCCAGCAGCCAAGACAGTTCTAATGAGCAGTTCTTC.

This clone was seen only a few times. The genes are TRBV29-1 and TRBJ1-1, with 10 nucleotides matching TRBD1. The V gene's germline CDR1 is SQVTM and CDR2 ANQGSEA. The ends lost 2 bases at V and 3 bases at J; junction bases unmatched: 3. CDR3 length: 14 amino acids. CDR3 coding DNA: TGCAGCGTTGAATCCGGACAGGGGGACACTGAAGCTTTCTTT. Encoded protein: CSVESGQGDTEAFF.

This clone appeared a few times. This sequence joins TRBV7-9 and TRBJ1-1; D not certain. In germline, CDR1 is SEHNR, CDR2 FQNEAQ (reference sequence). There are 12 residues in the CDR3. Trimming took off 3 bases at V and 4 bases at J, with 6 bases between the two ends. The CDR3 spells CASSFEGTEAFF. The CDR3 coding sequence is TGTGCCAGCAGCTTTGAGGGCACTGAAGCTTTCTTT. Supplemented by reference TRBV7-9 and TRBJ1-1, the full variable domain reads DTGVSQNPRHKITKRGQNVTFRCDPISEHNRLYWYRQTLGQGPEFLTYFQNEAQLEKSRLLSDRFSAERPKGSFSTLEIQRTEQGDSAMYLCASSFEGTEAFFGQGTRLTVV.

J is TRBJ2-7 and V is TRBV9; 9 bases match TRBD2. V lost 4 bases and J lost 3; bases outside the gene matches: 5. The CDR3 totals 14 residues. Germline CDR1 SGDLS, CDR2 YYNGEE. CDR3 DNA sequence: TGTGCCAGCAGCACGGGCGGGGGGGGCTACGAGCAGTACTTC. Translated, it gives CASSTGGGGYEQYF.

J is TRBJ1-1 and V is TRBV28; D gene ambiguous. V lost 5 bases, J lost 4 bases, and 11 bases lay in between. Germline CDR1 MDHEN, CDR2 SYDVKM. The CDR3 loop spans 13 amino acids. The CDR3 protein is CASSATAITEAFF. In DNA form, the CDR3 reads TGTGCCAGCAGTGCTACAGCTATCACTGAAGCTTTCTTT.

This chain uses TRBV5-1 with TRBJ2-1; 9 bases are shared with TRBD2. Unmatched junction bases numbered 5, after V lost 4 bases and J lost 0 bases. The CDR3 covers 16 residues. CDR1 is SGHRS and CDR2 is YFSETQ in the germline V gene. CDR3: CASSLHSGSSYNEQFF. CDR3 sequence (DNA): TGCGCCAGCAGCCTACATAGCGGGAGCTCCTACAATGAGCAGTTCTTC.

The V gene is TRBV5-6, the J gene TRBJ2-5; TRBD2 agrees at 11 bases. J gave up 3 bases and V 4 bases, and 14 bases lay outside the gene matches. Per the germline V gene, CDR1 is SGHDT and CDR2 is YYEEEE. The CDR3 consists of 18 residues. The CDR3 loop reads CASSLPPGTSGSKETQYF. The CDR3 DNA is TGTGCCAGCAGCCTTCCCCCCGGAACTAGCGGGAGTAAAGAGACCCAGTACTTC. The variable domain in full, completed from reference TRBV5-6 and TRBJ2-5, reads DAGVTQSPTHLIKTRGQQVTLRCSPKSGHDTVSWYQQALGQGPQFIFQYYEEEERQRGNFPDRFSGHQFPNYSSELNVNALLLGDSALYLCASSLPPGTSGSKETQYFGPGTRLLVL.

V and J are TRBV13 and TRBJ2-7; TRBD1 matches 7 bases. In germline, CDR1 is PRHDT, CDR2 FYEKMQ (reference sequence). V trimming: 1 base; J trimming: 2 bases; junction bases outside the gene matches: 8. The CDR3 spans 16 residues. The CDR3 loop reads CASSLVSSGGAYEQYF. CDR3 nucleotide sequence: TGTGCCAGCAGCTTAGTTTCATCAGGGGGAGCCTACGAGCAGTACTTC. The full variable domain, in which reference TRBV13 and TRBJ2-7 provide the parts outside the CDR3, is AAGVIQSPRHLIKEKRETATLKCYPIPRHDTVYWYQQGPGQDPQFLISFYEKMQSDKGSIPDRFSAQQFSDYHSELNMSSLELGDSALYFCASSLVSSGGAYEQYFGPGTRLTVT.

This sequence joins TRBV5-4 and TRBJ2-1; 8 bases fit TRBD2. The CDR3 is 12 residues long. The J segment lost 15 bases and the V segment lost 4 bases, leaving 9 bases of the junction unmatched. Per the germline V gene, CDR1 is SGHNT and CDR2 is YYREEE (reference sequence). DNA for the CDR3: TGTGCCAGCAGCCCCAGGACTAGCCCTCTGTTCTTC. Its translation: CASSPRTSPLFF.

The sample holds a few counts of this clone. The rearrangement joins TRBV30 to TRBJ1-2, with D perhaps TRBD1 (6 bases). Germline V gives CDR1 GTSNPN, CDR2 SVGIG (reference sequence). The CDR3 has 13 residues. The germline V and J ends were trimmed by 3 bases and 2 bases, with 10 bases remaining between them. CDR3: CAWSGQLNYGYTF. The CDR3 coding sequence is TGTGCCTGGAGCGGACAGCTCAACTATGGCTACACCTTC.

This rearrangement joins TRBV18 to TRBJ1-1; no clear D gene. CDR1 KGHSH and CDR2 LQKENI come from the germline V gene. The V gene lost 6 bases and the J gene lost 6 bases, with 20 bases spanning the gap. The CDR3 has 15 residues. CDR3 region: CASSLRSGLIPEAFF. The CDR3 DNA follows: TGTGCCAGCTCGCTCCGATCAGGTCTCATCCCTGAAGCTTTCTTT.

The rearrangement uses TRBV4-2 and TRBJ1-1; 8 nucleotides align to TRBD1. Germline loops: CDR1 LGHNA, CDR2 YNFKEQ. This CDR3 has 14 residues. V lost 5 bases to trimming and J lost 3 bases; unmatched junction nucleotides: 5. The CDR3 is CASSFQTGDTEAFF. In DNA, the CDR3 is TGTGCCAGCAGCTTCCAGACAGGGGACACTGAAGCTTTCTTT.

This clone has just a few counts. The V gene is TRBV11-2, the J gene TRBJ1-1, with TRBD1 matching 11 bases. The CDR3 covers 15 residues. V was clipped by 1 base and J by 4 bases; unmatched bases: 2. Germline CDR1 reads SGHAT; CDR2 reads FQNNGV. For the CDR3, the DNA is TGTGCCAGCAGCTTAGCTGGGACAGGGGGCACTGAAGCTTTCTTT. Translated: CASSLAGTGGTEAFF.

This chain connects TRBV7-9 to TRBJ2-2, with TRBD1 matching over 7 bases. J gave up 6 bases and V 5 bases, and 15 bases lay outside the gene matches. This CDR3 has 17 amino acids. The germline gives CDR1 SEHNR, CDR2 FQNEAQ (reference sequence). The CDR3 loop reads CASSPRAGGSFPGELFF. The CDR3 DNA reads TGTGCCAGCAGCCCCCGAGCAGGGGGATCGTTCCCCGGGGAGCTGTTTTTT.